The 16 T cell receptor beta chains below were found in one sample sequenced in a study of blood T cell repertoires in COVID-19. Method: immunoSEQ multiplex PCR; TCRdb's copy keeps in-frame clones and lacks some. The profile shows around 250,000 clones, 85% to 95% of them singletons. The sequenced sample consisted of PBMCs or T cells enriched from blood (not recorded which). The receptors were sampled from a man in his forties who had been exposed to COVID-19.

V is TRBV5-4 and J is TRBJ1-1, with D possibly matching TRBD1 (6 bases). This CDR3 spans 14 amino acids. Germline V gene lookup returns CDR1 SGHNT and CDR2 YYREEE (reference sequence). V lost 2 bases and J 4 bases, leaving 12 bases between the germline ends. CDR3: CASSLTGRRTEAFF. CDR3 coding DNA: TGTGCCAGCAGCTTAACAGGGCGTCGCACTGAAGCTTTCTTT.

This sequence joins TRBV15 and TRBJ1-2, with D maybe TRBD1 (5 bases). The germline CDR1 and CDR2 sequences are LNHNV and YYDKDF (reference sequence). The CDR3 is made up of 12 amino acids. Trimming stripped 4 bases from V and 5 bases from J, with 8 bases between. The CDR3 DNA sequence: TGTGCCACCAGCATCGACAGTTATGGCTACACCTTC. Translation: CATSIDSYGYTF.

The chain couples TRBV30 to TRBJ1-1; a weak D match, TRBD1 (5 bases). CDR1 and CDR2 from the germline V gene are GTSNPN and SVGIG (reference sequence). V was clipped by 2 bases and J by 1 base, with 8 bases between them. The CDR3 sequence is 13 residues long. CDR3 nucleotides: TGTGCCTGGAGTATGACAGCGAACACTGAAGCTTTCTTT. This codes for CAWSMTANTEAFF.

V usage is TRBV3-1 (or the pseudogene TRBV3-2) and J usage is TRBJ1-6; 8 bases agree with TRBD1. The germline V gene encodes CDR1 LGHDT and CDR2 YNNKEL (reference sequence). There are 15 residues in the CDR3. With 5 bases clipped from V and 6 bases from J, the junction kept 6 bases outside the gene matches. CDR3 bases: TGTGCCAGCAGCGCGGAGACAGGGGCTAATTCACCCCTCCACTTT. It is translated as CASSAETGANSPLHF.

V gene TRBV4-2 combines with J gene TRBJ2-7; TRBD2 aligns across 8 bases. The CDR3 loop spans 15 amino acids. J gave up 3 bases and V 3 bases, and 7 bases lay outside the gene matches. The germline V gene encodes CDR1 LGHNA and CDR2 YNFKEQ. CDR3 sequence reads: CASSHDAGGHYEQYF. The DNA of the CDR3 is TGTGCCAGCAGCCATGACGCGGGAGGCCACTACGAGCAGTACTTC.

The gene calls are TRBV6-5 and TRBJ2-7, with 7 bases matching TRBD1. CDR1 and CDR2 from the germline V gene are MNHEY and SVGAGI. Losses at the gene ends were 2 bases for V and 6 bases for J; bases not matched to a gene: 10. The CDR3 loop spans 15 amino acids. CDR3 nucleotide sequence: TGTGCCAGCAGTTACGCTGGGGCGACAGGGTCCGAGCAGTACTTC. It is translated as CASSYAGATGSEQYF.

This clone was counted once. V usage is TRBV6-5 and J usage is TRBJ2-1; D ambiguous. In germline, CDR1 is MNHEY, CDR2 SVGAGI. This CDR3 comprises 16 residues. The V end was cut by 0 bases, the J end by 6 bases, with 15 bases between. DNA of the CDR3: TGTGCCAGCAGTTACTCGATTAATCCGCCGGTCAATGAGCAGTTCTTC. Protein product: CASSYSINPPVNEQFF.

This chain uses TRBV29-1 with TRBJ1-1, with 10 bases matching TRBD1. CDR3 size: 16 residues. Looked up from germline, CDR1 is SQVTM and CDR2 is ANQGSEA. V dropped 2 bases and J dropped 4; count of bases not matched to a gene: 10. CDR3 residues: CSVEFEWTGGGTEAFF. CDR3 coding DNA: TGCAGCGTTGAATTCGAATGGACAGGGGGAGGCACTGAAGCTTTCTTT.

The chain has TRBV4-1 and TRBJ1-1; 9 bases fit TRBD1. This CDR3 comprises 14 residues. The V segment lost 3 bases and the J segment 5 bases; nucleotides outside the gene matches: 4. CDR1 and CDR2 from the germline V gene are MGHRA and YSYEKL. DNA of the CDR3: TGCGCCAGCAGCCACCCCGGGACAGGGACTGAAGCTTTCTTT. Residues: CASSHPGTGTEAFF.

The chain's CDR3 is CASSQTRGSGNTIYF. The CDR3 nucleotides are TGTGCCAGCAGCCAGACACGGGGATCTGGAAACACCATATATTTT. J is TRBJ1-3 and V is TRBV3-1 (or the pseudogene TRBV3-2); D unresolved. The CDR3 length is 15 residues. Trimming removed 3 bases at V and 1 base at J, with 10 bases between. From germline, CDR1 is LGHDT and CDR2 YNNKEL (reference sequence).

The DNA of the CDR3 is TGCGCCAGCAGCCACGGGACAGCTAACACCGGGGAGCTGTTTTTT. Protein product: CASSHGTANTGELFF. The chain employs TRBV4-1 and TRBJ2-2; 7 bases line up with TRBD1. Losses at the gene ends were 3 bases for V and 2 bases for J; bases not matched to a gene: 3. CDR3 length: 15 amino acids. Per the germline V gene, CDR1 is MGHRA and CDR2 is YSYEKL.

The V gene is TRBV4-1, the J gene TRBJ1-2; no reliable D call. The CDR3 is 14 amino acids. Germline V lookup: CDR1 MGHRA, CDR2 YSYEKL. Trimming left V 1 base short and J 4 bases short, with 10 bases between. CDR3: CASSQAMSGYGYTF. In DNA form, the CDR3 reads TGCGCCAGCAGCCAAGCCATGAGCGGCTATGGCTACACCTTC.

The DNA of the CDR3 is TGTGCCAGCAGCCGGGTAACAGGCGAAAAACTGTTTTTT. As protein: CASSRVTGEKLFF. The gene calls are TRBV11-2 and TRBJ1-4, with D tentatively TRBD1 (5 bases). This CDR3 spans 13 amino acids. The germline V gene encodes CDR1 SGHAT and CDR2 FQNNGV. The germline V and J ends were trimmed by 5 bases and 8 bases, with 12 bases remaining between them.

J is TRBJ1-1 and V is TRBV15; maybe TRBD1 (6 bases). This CDR3 region has 15 residues. V lost 0 bases to trimming and J lost 0 bases, with 8 bases between them. Per germline, CDR1 LNHNV and CDR2 YYDKDF (reference sequence). CDR3 coding DNA: TGTGCCACCAGCAGAGAGCACAGGGTGAACACTGAAGCTTTCTTT. Protein sequence: CATSREHRVNTEAFF.

The chain couples TRBV2 to TRBJ2-4, with D possibly matching TRBD2 (5 bases). The germline gives CDR1 SNHLY, CDR2 FYNNEI. Trimming took 7 bases from V and 8 from J, leaving 12 bases between them. This CDR3 is built from 12 residues. The CDR3 loop reads CASKISGDIQYF. The CDR3 nucleotides are TGTGCCAGCAAAATCTCCGGGGACATTCAGTACTTC. Full variable domain (rest looked up from reference TRBV2 and TRBJ2-4): EPEVTQTPSHQVTQMGQEVILRCVPISNHLYFYWYRQILGQKVEFLVSFYNNEISEKSEIFDDQFSVERPDGSNFTLKIRSTKLEDSAMYFCASKISGDIQYFGAGTRLSVL.

The chain joins TRBV5-1 to TRBJ2-1, with TRBD1 identical over 9 bases. Trimming at V came to 5 bases and at J to 6 bases, leaving 6 bases not matched to a gene. The CDR3 runs 14 residues. Per germline, CDR1 SGHRS and CDR2 YFSETQ. The CDR3 loop is CASRQQTGGNEQFF. The DNA for the CDR3 is TGCGCCAGCAGACAACAGACAGGGGGCAATGAGCAGTTCTTC.